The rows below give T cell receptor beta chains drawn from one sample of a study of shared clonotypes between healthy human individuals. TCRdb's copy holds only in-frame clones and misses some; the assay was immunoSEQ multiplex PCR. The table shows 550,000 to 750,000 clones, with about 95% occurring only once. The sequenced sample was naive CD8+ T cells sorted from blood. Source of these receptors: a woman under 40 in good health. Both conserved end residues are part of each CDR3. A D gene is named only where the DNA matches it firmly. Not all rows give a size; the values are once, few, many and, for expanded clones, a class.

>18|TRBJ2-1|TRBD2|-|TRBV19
CASNRGLAGGRAYNEQFF
TGTGCCAGTAATAGGGGACTAGCGGGAGGGCGGGCCTACAATGAGCAGTTCTTC
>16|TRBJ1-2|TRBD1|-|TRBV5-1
CASRTVGQGFDYGYTF
TGCGCCAGCAGAACCGTGGGACAGGGGTTTGACTATGGCTACACCTTC
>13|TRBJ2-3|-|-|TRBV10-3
CATGTPGTDTQYF
TGTGCCACCGGGACGCCGGGGACAGATACGCAGTATTTT
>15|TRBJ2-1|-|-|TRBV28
CASRMKRYLGNEQFF
TGTGCCAGCAGAATGAAACGGTACCTGGGGAATGAGCAGTTCTTC
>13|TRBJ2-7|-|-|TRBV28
CASSLRRTYEQYF
TGTGCCAGCAGTTTGCGTCGAACCTACGAGCAGTACTTC
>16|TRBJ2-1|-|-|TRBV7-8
CASSLEVGRGDNEQFF
TGTGCCAGCAGCTTAGAAGTCGGCCGGGGAGACAATGAGCAGTTCTTC
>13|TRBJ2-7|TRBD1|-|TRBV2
CASTGQGQYEQYF
TGTGCCAGCACGGGACAGGGGCAATACGAGCAGTACTTC
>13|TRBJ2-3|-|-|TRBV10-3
CAITAEGPDTQYF
TGTGCCATCACGGCGGAGGGCCCAGATACGCAGTATTTT
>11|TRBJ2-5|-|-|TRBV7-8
CASNSQETQYF
TGTGCCAGCAACAGCCAAGAGACCCAGTACTTC
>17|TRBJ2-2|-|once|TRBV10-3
CAIPRERKPSNTGELFF
TGTGCCATCCCGAGGGAAAGGAAACCCTCGAACACCGGGGAGCTGTTTTTT
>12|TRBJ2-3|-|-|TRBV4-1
CASSQGGSTQYF
TGCGCCAGCAGCCAAGGAGGAAGTACGCAGTATTTT
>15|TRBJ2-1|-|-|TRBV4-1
CASSQGPGAYNEQFF
TGCGCCAGCAGCCAAGGTCCGGGCGCCTACAATGAGCAGTTCTTC
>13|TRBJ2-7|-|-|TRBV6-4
CASSDGDGYEQYF
TGTGCCAGCAGTGACGGGGACGGATACGAGCAGTACTTC
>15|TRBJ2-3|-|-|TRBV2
CASIPVGGITDTQYF
TGTGCCAGCATCCCCGTGGGAGGAATCACAGATACGCAGTATTTT
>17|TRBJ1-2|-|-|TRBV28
CASSLYRGQLANYGYTF
TGTGCCAGCAGTTTATACAGAGGACAGCTCGCCAACTATGGCTACACCTTC
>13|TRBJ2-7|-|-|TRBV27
CASSLRGGHEQYF
TGTGCCAGCAGTTTAAGAGGGGGGCACGAGCAGTACTTC
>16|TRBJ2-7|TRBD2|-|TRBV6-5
CASSYSIAGRNYEQYF
TGTGCCAGCAGTTACTCGATTGCCGGGAGGAACTACGAGCAGTACTTC
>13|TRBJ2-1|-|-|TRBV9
CASSGTAYNEQFF
TGTGCCAGCAGTGGGACGGCGTACAATGAGCAGTTCTTC
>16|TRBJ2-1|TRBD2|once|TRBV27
CASSLYTSGSWNEQFF
TGTGCCAGCAGTTTATATACTAGCGGGAGCTGGAATGAGCAGTTCTTC
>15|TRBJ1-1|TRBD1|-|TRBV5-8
CASSLGDRAYTEAFF
TGTGCCAGCAGCTTGGGGGACAGGGCCTACACTGAAGCTTTCTTT
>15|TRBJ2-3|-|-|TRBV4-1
CASSQVIAETDTQYF
TGCGCCAGCAGCCAAGTCATAGCGGAGACAGATACGCAGTATTTT
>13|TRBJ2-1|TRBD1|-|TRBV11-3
CASSSGQGNEQFF
TGTGCCAGCAGCTCGGGACAGGGGAATGAGCAGTTCTTC
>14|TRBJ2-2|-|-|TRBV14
CASRPSPNTGELFF
TGTGCCAGCAGGCCCAGCCCGAACACCGGGGAGCTGTTTTTT
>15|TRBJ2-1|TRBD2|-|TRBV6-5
CASTPGLAVSNEQFF
TGTGCCAGCACACCGGGACTAGCGGTATCTAATGAGCAGTTCTTC
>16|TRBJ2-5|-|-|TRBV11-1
CASSLIEGREEETQYF
TGTGCCAGCAGCTTAATCGAGGGACGGGAAGAAGAGACCCAGTACTTC
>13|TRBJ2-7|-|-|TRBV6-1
CASRRGSTYEQYF
TGTGCCAGCAGACGGGGCAGTACCTACGAGCAGTACTTC